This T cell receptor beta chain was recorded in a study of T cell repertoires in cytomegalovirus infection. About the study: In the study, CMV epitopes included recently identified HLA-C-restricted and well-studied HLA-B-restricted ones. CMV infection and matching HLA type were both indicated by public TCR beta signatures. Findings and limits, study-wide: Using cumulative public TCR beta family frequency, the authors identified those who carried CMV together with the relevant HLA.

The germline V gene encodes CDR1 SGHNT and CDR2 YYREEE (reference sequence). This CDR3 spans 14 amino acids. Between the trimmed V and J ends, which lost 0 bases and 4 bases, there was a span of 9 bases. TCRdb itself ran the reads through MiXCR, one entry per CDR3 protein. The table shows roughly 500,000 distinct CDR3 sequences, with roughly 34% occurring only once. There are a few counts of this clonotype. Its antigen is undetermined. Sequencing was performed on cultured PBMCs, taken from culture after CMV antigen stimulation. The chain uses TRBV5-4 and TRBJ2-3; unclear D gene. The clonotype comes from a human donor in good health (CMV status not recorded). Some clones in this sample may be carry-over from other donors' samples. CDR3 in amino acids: CASSLEGMADTQYF. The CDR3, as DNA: TGTGCCAGCAGCTTGGAAGGAATGGCAGATACGCAGTATTTT. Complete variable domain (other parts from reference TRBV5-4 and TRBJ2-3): ETGVTQSPTHLIKTRGQQVTLRCSSQSGHNTVSWYQQALGQGPQFIFQYYREEENGRGNFPPRFSGLQFPNYSSELNVNALELDDSALYLCASSLEGMADTQYFGPGTRLTVL.